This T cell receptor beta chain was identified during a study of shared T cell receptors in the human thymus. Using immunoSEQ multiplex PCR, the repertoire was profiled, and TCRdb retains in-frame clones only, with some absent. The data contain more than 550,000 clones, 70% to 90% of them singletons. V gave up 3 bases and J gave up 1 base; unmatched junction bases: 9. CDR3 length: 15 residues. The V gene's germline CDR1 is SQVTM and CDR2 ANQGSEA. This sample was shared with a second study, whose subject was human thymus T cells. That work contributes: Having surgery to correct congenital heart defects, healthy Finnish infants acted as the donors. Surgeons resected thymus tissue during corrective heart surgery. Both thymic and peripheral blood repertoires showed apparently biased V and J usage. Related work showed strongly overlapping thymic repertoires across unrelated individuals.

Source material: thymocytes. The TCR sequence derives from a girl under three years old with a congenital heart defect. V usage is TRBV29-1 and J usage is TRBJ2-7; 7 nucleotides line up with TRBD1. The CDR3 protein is CSVERGQGESYEQYF. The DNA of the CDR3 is TGCAGCGTTGAGAGGGGGCAGGGCGAATCCTACGAGCAGTACTTC.